Detailed here is one TCR beta chain. The antigen is undetermined. This entry is derived from a study of T cell repertoires in cytomegalovirus infection. Study overall: Signatures in public TCR beta sequences pointed to both CMV infection and matching HLA type. Notes on the study in general: Cumulated frequencies of public TCR beta families served to identify carriers of CMV plus the relevant HLA. What dominated the ex vivo response were HLA-C-restricted CMV-specific TCR beta clonotypes.

TCRdb re-derived calls from the reads in MiXCR, one entry per CDR3 protein. This table holds about 740,000 distinct CDR3 sequences, roughly 36% found once. V trimming: 1 base; J trimming: 5 bases; junction bases outside the gene matches: 6. The CDR3 is 16 amino acids. Germline V CDR1 and CDR2: MNHEY, SMNVEV (reference sequence). The chain recombines TRBV27 with TRBJ2-7; the match to TRBD2 covers 12 bases. This clonotype originated in a human donor in good health (CMV status not recorded). Some clones in this sample may be carry-over from other donors' samples. The sequenced sample was PBMCs. Here the CDR3 reads CASSLLMRLAGDEQYF. Here the CDR3 DNA reads TGTGCCAGCAGTTTATTAATGAGACTAGCGGGAGACGAGCAGTACTTC.